The 4 T cell receptor beta chains given below trace back to one sample, sequenced in a study of blood T cell repertoires in COVID-19. Generated by immunoSEQ multiplex PCR, the TCRdb table keeps only in-frame clones and is missing some. Altogether a few hundred thousand clones are present, roughly 86% being singletons, with the ten largest covering 3% to 3.5%. The specimen sequenced was peripheral blood. Every receptor here comes from a man aged 55-75 years with acute or convalescent COVID-19.

The count of this clone is one. V usage is TRBV29-1 and J usage is TRBJ2-7; 7 bases align to TRBD2. Germline CDR1 and CDR2: SQVTM and ANQGSEA. Unmatched junction bases numbered 4, after V lost 4 bases and J lost 1 base. The CDR3 runs to 13 residues. The DNA of the CDR3 is TGCAGCGTTGCCTGGGGGGGGTCCTACGAGCAGTACTTC. Its protein is CSVAWGGSYEQYF.

With respect to this clone: One junction end does not reproduce the germline sequence, and a read error may be involved. The chain couples TRBV2 to TRBJ1-1, with TRBD1 as a possible D gene (5 bases). CDR1 and CDR2 (germline): SNHLY, FYNNEI. The length of the CDR3 is 12 residues. The DNA for the CDR3 is TGTGCCAGCACCCGAGTAGTGGGGCGTCCCCGCTTT. Protein: CASTRVVGRPRF.

The chain links TRBV28 to TRBJ1-3, with D tentatively TRBD1 (5 bases). Germline V gene data show CDR1 as MDHEN and CDR2 as SYDVKM. CDR3 length: 15 residues. V was shortened by 8 bases and J by 1 base, with 15 bases between the two germline ends. The CDR3 loop is CASAPGGLSGNTIYF. The CDR3, as DNA: TGTGCCAGCGCTCCGGGGGGGTTATCTGGAAACACCATATATTTT.

The rearrangement uses TRBV27 and TRBJ1-5, with 7 nucleotides matching TRBD1. The germline V gene has CDR1 MNHEY and CDR2 SMNVEV (reference sequence). Germline trimming cut 6 bases from V and 4 bases from J; bases unmatched to any gene: 0. This CDR3 spans 12 amino acids. Here the CDR3 reads CASRQGNQPQHF. As DNA, the CDR3 is TGTGCCAGCAGACAGGGGAATCAGCCCCAGCATTTT.